What follows describes a single TCR beta chain. Antigen: not known. The CDR3 has 16 amino acids. Germline V gene data show CDR1 as SEHNR and CDR2 as FQNEAQ (reference sequence). The record originates from a study of monozygotic twins with inflammatory bowel disease. Findings and caveats of the study: Healthy co-twins had higher TCRbeta inverse Simpson diversity than their IBD twins. IBD patients shared fewer clonotypes with others than healthy twins, especially with disease activity.

Blood (approximately 2.7 ml) was collected from every donor individually. TCRdb reanalyzed the 5' RACE reads, giving one entry per CDR3 protein sequence and no DNA. This listing includes about 420,000 distinct CDR3 sequences. The chain combines TRBV7-9 with TRBJ2-1. Sequenced input: blood. The origin of this receptor is a human donor with ulcerative colitis or Crohn's disease, or a healthy co-twin of an affected twin (not recorded which). CDR3 region: CASSLALGGAYNEQFF.